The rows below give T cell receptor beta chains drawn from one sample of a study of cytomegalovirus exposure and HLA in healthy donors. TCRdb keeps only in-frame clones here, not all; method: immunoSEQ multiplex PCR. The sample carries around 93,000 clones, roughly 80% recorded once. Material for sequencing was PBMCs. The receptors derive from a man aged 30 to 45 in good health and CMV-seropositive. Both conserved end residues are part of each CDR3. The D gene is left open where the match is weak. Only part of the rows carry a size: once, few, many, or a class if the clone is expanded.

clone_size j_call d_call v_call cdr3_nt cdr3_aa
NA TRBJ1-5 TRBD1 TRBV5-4 TGTGCCAGCAGCCAGGACAGGGATCAGCCCCAGCATTTT CASSQDRDQPQHF
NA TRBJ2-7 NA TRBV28 TGTGCCAGCATTGGGGCGGGGGCGGCGAGGGAGCAGTACTTC CASIGAGAAREQYF
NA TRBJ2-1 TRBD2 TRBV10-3 TGTGCCATCAGTGAGTCCGGGGGAGGGTCCAATGAGCAGTTCTTC CAISESGGGSNEQFF
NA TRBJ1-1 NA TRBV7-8 TGTGCCAGCAGCTTAGAGGCAGGGGTAGTCGGGAACACTGAAGCTTTCTTT CASSLEAGVVGNTEAFF
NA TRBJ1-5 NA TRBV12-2 TGTGCAAGTCGCTTAGCGATCCCTTTCCGCAGCGCAGATAGCAATCAGCCCCAGCATTTT CASRLAIPFRSADSNQPQHF
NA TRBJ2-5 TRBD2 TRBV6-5 TGTGCCAGCAGTTACTCGGGGCTAGCGGAAGAGACCCAGTACTTC CASSYSGLAEETQYF
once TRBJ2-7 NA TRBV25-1 TGTGCCAGTTTAGGAGGGGTCAGCGAGCAGTACTTC CASLGGVSEQYF
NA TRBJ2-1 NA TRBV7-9 TGTGCCAGCAGCTTAGCGCAGACTAGTGGATTGCATGGGTACAATGAGCAGTTCTTC CASSLAQTSGLHGYNEQFF
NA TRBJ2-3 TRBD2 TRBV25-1 TGTGCCAGCAGTGCCTGGGGGACTAGCGGGAACACAGATACGCAGTATTTT CASSAWGTSGNTDTQYF
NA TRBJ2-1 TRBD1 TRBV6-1 TGTGCCAGCAGTGACGACGGACAGGGCCTCGGGGAGCAGTTCTTC CASSDDGQGLGEQFF
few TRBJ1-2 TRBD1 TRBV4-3 TGCGCCAGCAGCCAAGGGGGGGACAGGGGGAACTATGGCTACACCTTC CASSQGGDRGNYGYTF
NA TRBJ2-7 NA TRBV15 TGTGCCACCAGCATCGCAATTGCTACCTACGAGCAGTACTTC CATSIAIATYEQYF
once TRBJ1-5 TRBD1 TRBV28 TGTGCCAGCAGTAATATGGACAGGGAAGGTCAGCCCCAGCATTTT CASSNMDREGQPQHF
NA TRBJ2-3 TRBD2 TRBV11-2 TGTGCCAGCAGCTTAGAAGGGGGACTAGCGGGAGCCGGGAAGTATTTT CASSLEGGLAGAGKYF
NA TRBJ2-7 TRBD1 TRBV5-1 TGCGCCAGCCGAGCCGGGACAGGGTTTACCTACGAGCAGTACTTC CASRAGTGFTYEQYF
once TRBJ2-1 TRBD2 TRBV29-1 TGCAGCTTAGCGGGAGGTCGGTACAATGAGCAGTTCTTC CSLAGGRYNEQFF
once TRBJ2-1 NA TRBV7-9 TGTGCCGGGTGGGGGGGACAAAGCGGCAATGAGCAGTTCTTC CAGWGGQSGNEQFF
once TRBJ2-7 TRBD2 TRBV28 TGTGCCAGCAGAGAGACTAGCGGGAATTTCTACGAGCAGTACTTC CASRETSGNFYEQYF
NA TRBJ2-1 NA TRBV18 TGTGCCAGCTCACCCAGGGACACATACAATGAGCAGTTCTTC CASSPRDTYNEQFF
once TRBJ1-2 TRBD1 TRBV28 TGTGCCAGCAGTTTTCGAAGACAGGGCGATGGCTACACCTTC CASSFRRQGDGYTF
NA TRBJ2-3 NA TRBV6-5 TGTGCCAGCAGGGGCGGGAGCACAGATACGCAGTATTTT CASRGGSTDTQYF
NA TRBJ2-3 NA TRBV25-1 TGTGCCAGCAGTGACCTTGGGGGCCCTACGCAGTATTTT CASSDLGGPTQYF
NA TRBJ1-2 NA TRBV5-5 TGTGCCAGCAGCTTGGTCCAGGATCCTAACTATGGCTACACCTTC CASSLVQDPNYGYTF
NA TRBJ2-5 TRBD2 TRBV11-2 TGTGCCAGCAGCTTAAGGTTAGCGGGAAGGGAAGAGACCCAGTACTTC CASSLRLAGREETQYF
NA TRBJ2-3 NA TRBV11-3 TGTGCCAGCGGACGGGGTCCAGATCCGAATACGCAGTATTTT CASGRGPDPNTQYF
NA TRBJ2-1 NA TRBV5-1 TGCGCCAGCAGCGCTAGCTATGAGCAGTTCTTC CASSASYEQFF
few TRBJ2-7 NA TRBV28 TGTGCCAGCAGTTTGACGGTAGAGGCAAGTAACGAGCAGTACTTC CASSLTVEASNEQYF
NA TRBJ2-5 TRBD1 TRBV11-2 TGTGCCAGCAGCTCCCTGTCTGGGGACAGGGCGAAGATGGAGACCCAGTACTTC CASSSLSGDRAKMETQYF
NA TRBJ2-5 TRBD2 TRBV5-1 TGCGCCAGCAGCTTTTCTAGCGGGAGGGCCCCCGAGACCCAGTACTTC CASSFSSGRAPETQYF
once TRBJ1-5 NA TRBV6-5 TGTGCCAGCAGCCCGGCGGGATCGGGGACTCAGCCCCAGCATTTT CASSPAGSGTQPQHF
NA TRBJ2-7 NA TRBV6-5 TGTGCCAGCAGTTTTTACCCGGACAGCTCCTACGAGCAGTACTTC CASSFYPDSSYEQYF
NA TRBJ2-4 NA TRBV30 TGTGCCTGGAGTGTAAGCGGGTCAAGTGCCATTCAGTACTTC CAWSVSGSSAIQYF
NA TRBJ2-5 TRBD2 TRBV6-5 TGTGCCAGCAGCCCAAGGGCCGGGACTACACTTGAGCAGTACTTC CASSPRAGTTLEQYF
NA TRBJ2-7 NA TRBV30 TGTGCCTGGAGTGTCGGCAGGGTTAACGAGCAGTACTTC CAWSVGRVNEQYF
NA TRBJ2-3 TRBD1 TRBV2 TGTGCCAGCAGTCGACAGGGGGCAGGAGATACGCAGTATTTT CASSRQGAGDTQYF
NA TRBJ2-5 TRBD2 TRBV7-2 TGTGCCAGCAGCTTAGTTAGCGGGAGTGGAGAGACCCAGTACTTC CASSLVSGSGETQYF
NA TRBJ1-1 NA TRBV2 TGTGCCAGCTTTCCCAGGGCGATGAACACTGAAGCTTTCTTT CASFPRAMNTEAFF
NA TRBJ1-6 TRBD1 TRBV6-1 TGTGCCAGCAGTGGATTATTAGGACAGGTGGTTCCCAATTCACCCCTCCACTTT CASSGLLGQVVPNSPLHF
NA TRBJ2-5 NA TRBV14 TGTGCCAGCAGCCAAGATCTAAGCCTCCGTACGGAGACCCAGTACTTC CASSQDLSLRTETQYF
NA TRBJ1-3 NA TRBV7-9 TGTGCCAGCAGCTTAGCCAGGAGAATCAGTCGGGAGGCAAACACCATATATTTT CASSLARRISREANTIYF
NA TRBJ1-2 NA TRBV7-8 TGTGCCAGCAGCTTTAGGGAGGGCTATGGCTACACCTTC CASSFREGYGYTF
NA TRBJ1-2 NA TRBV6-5 TGTGCCAGCAGTTACCTGGGCAATTCGGGCTACACCTTC CASSYLGNSGYTF
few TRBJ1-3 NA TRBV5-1 TGCGCCAGCAGCTTGGAGGCAGGGTATGGAAACACCATATATTTT CASSLEAGYGNTIYF
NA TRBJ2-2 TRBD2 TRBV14 TGTGCCAGCAGCCAACGGACGGGAGGGCCAATCGGGGAGCTGTTTTTT CASSQRTGGPIGELFF
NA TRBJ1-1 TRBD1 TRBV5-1 TGCGCCAGCAGCTTGGCGGGGACAGGGACAACGTACACTGAAGCTTTCTTT CASSLAGTGTTYTEAFF
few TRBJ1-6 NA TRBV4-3 TGCGCCAGCAGCCAAGGTGGGGCACGTTCACCCCTCCACTTT CASSQGGARSPLHF
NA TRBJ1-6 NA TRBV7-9 TGTTCCAGCAGCTCGGCGGATTCACCCCTCCACTTT CSSSSADSPLHF